Below are 5 T cell receptor beta chains sequenced from a single sample in a study of CD8 T cells in ankylosing spondylitis. Study-wide results and limits: Characteristic, it appeared, of ankylosing spondylitis blood was a TCR beta motif of fewer than 10 highly homologous variants.

These receptors have no identified antigens. TCRdb used MiXCR to reprocess the 5' RACE reads, holding one entry per CDR3 protein. Here the sample spans around 140,000 distinct CDR3 sequences, 17% being singletons. The sample consisted of blood, either unsorted or a sorted T cell fraction (not recorded which). These receptors were taken from a male donor with ankylosing spondylitis.

The chain carries TRBV6-5 and TRBJ2-1; 11 positions match TRBD2. V dropped 3 bases and J dropped 7; count of bases not matched to a gene: 5. Germline CDR1 and CDR2: MNHEY and SVGAGI. CDR3 length: 15 amino acids. The CDR3 nucleotides read TGTGCCAGCAGTTATAGCGGGAGGGCCGGGAATGAGCAGTTCTTC. This codes for CASSYSGRAGNEQFF.

The chain couples TRBV2 to TRBJ2-3, with a possible D match to TRBD2 (6 bases). Trimming left V 5 bases short and J 3 bases short, with 12 bases between. CDR3 length: 14 amino acids. CDR1 is SNHLY and CDR2 is FYNNEI in the germline V gene. CDR3 coding DNA: TGTGCCAGCAGTTCGCGGGGCGGGACAGATACGCAGTATTTT. The encoded protein is CASSSRGGTDTQYF. Full variable domain (remainder filled in from reference TRBV2 and TRBJ2-3): EPEVTQTPSHQVTQMGQEVILRCVPISNHLYFYWYRQILGQKVEFLVSFYNNEISEKSEIFDDQFSVERPDGSNFTLKIRSTKLEDSAMYFCASSSRGGTDTQYFGPGTRLTVL.

This clonotype was seen at least ten times. This chain joins TRBV5-1 and TRBJ1-1, with D possibly TRBD1 on 6 matching bases. Germline V gene lookup returns CDR1 SGHRS and CDR2 YFSETQ. The CDR3 is 15 residues long. Trimming took 0 bases from V and 4 from J, leaving 13 bases between them. The CDR3 loop reads CASSLEQGGVTEAFF. In DNA form, the CDR3 reads TGCGCCAGCAGCTTGGAACAGGGCGGGGTCACTGAAGCTTTCTTT.

At least ten counts were recorded for this clonotype. This chain joins TRBV30 and TRBJ2-7; the D gene is possibly TRBD1 (6 bases). The CDR3 is 13 residues long. V dropped 5 bases and J dropped 4 bases, with 15 bases sitting between them. Germline V gene data show CDR1 as GTSNPN and CDR2 as SVGIG (reference sequence). In DNA, the CDR3 is TGTGCCTGGTCTTCGGGACACGAATACGAGCAGTACTTC. This codes for CAWSSGHEYEQYF.

The chain uses TRBV10-3 and TRBJ1-1; 7 nucleotides line up with TRBD1. This CDR3 has 15 residues. CDR1 is ENHRY, CDR2 SYGVKD, per germline. J gave up 5 bases and V 4 bases, and 10 bases lay outside the gene matches. The CDR3 coding sequence is TGTGCCATCAGTGCAGAACAGGGGAGGTGGACTGAAGCTTTCTTT. This sequence encodes CAISAEQGRWTEAFF.